This T cell receptor beta chain was observed in a study of CD8 T cells in ankylosing spondylitis. Study-level results: Ankylosing spondylitis blood appeared to be characterized by a TCR beta motif of about eight highly homologous variants.

The ends were cut back, 6 bases at V and 5 bases at J, with 10 bases in the middle. The CDR3 sequence is 11 residues long. From germline, CDR1 is SQVTM and CDR2 ANQGSEA. This clonotype was seen ten or more times. The antigen is undetermined. Quantitative 5'-RACE with molecular barcodes was used to make the TCR beta libraries. TCRdb re-derived calls from the 5' RACE reads in MiXCR, one entry per CDR3 protein. Of almost 400,000 distinct CDR3 sequences in the sample, 20% to 25% were seen once. Sequences were obtained from blood, either unsorted or a sorted T cell fraction (not recorded which). The sequence derives from a male donor with ankylosing spondylitis. This sequence joins TRBV29-1 and TRBJ2-5; D is undetermined. Here the CDR3 reads CSVRSSETQYF. In nucleotides, the CDR3 is TGCAGCGTCCGAAGTTCCGAGACCCAGTACTTC.